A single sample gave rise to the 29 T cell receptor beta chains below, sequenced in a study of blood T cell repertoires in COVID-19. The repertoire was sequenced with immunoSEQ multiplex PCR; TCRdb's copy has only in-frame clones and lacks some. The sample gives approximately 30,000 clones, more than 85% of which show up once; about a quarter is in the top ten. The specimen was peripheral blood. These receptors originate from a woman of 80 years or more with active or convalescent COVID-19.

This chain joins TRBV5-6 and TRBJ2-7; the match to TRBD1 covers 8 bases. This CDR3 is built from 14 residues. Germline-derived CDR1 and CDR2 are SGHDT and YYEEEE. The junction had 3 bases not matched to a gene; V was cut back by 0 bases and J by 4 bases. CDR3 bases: TGTGCCAGCAGCTTGGACAGGGGGTGGTACGAGCAGTACTTC. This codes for CASSLDRGWYEQYF.

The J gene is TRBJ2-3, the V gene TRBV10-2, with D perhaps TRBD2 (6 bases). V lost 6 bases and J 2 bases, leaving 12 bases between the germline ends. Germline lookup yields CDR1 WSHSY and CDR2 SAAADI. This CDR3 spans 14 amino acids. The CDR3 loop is CASRARDSTDTQYF. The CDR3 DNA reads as TGCGCCAGCAGGGCCAGGGACTCCACAGATACGCAGTATTTT.

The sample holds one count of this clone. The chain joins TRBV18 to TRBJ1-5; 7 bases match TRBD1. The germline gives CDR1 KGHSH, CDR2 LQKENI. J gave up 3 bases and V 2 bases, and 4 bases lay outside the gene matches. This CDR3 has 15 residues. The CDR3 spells CASSPGQVPNQPQHF. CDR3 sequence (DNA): TGTGCCAGCTCACCAGGACAGGTCCCCAATCAGCCCCAGCATTTT.

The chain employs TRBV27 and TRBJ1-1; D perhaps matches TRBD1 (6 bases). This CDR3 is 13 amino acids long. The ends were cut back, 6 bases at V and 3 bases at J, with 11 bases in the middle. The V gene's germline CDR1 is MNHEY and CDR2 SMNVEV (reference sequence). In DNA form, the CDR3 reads TGTGCCAGCAGCTACAGGGAGTACACTGAAGCTTTCTTT. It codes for CASSYREYTEAFF.

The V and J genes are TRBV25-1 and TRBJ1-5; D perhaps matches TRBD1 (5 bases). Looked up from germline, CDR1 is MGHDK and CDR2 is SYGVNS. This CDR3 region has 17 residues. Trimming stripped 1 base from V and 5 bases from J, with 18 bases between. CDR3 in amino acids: CASSESGTGGLDQPQHF. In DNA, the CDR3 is TGTGCCAGCAGTGAATCAGGAACGGGGGGTTTGGATCAGCCCCAGCATTTT.

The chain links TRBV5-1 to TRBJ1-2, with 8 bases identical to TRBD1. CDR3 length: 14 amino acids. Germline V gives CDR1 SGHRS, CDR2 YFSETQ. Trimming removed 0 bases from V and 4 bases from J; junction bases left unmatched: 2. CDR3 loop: CASSLEGTGYGYTF. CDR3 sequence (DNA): TGCGCCAGCAGCTTGGAGGGGACAGGCTATGGCTACACCTTC.

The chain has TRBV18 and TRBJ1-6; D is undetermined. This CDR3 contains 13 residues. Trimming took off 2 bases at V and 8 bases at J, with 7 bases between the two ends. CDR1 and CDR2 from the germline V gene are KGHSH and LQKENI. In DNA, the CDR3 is TGTGCCAGCTCACCAAACACAGATTCACCCCTCCACTTT. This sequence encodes CASSPNTDSPLHF. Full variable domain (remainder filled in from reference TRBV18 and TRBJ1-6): NAGVMQNPRHLVRRRGQEARLRCSPMKGHSHVYWYRQLPEEGLKFMVYLQKENIIDESGMPKERFSAEFPKEGPSILRIQQVVRGDSAAYFCASSPNTDSPLHFGNGTRLTVT.

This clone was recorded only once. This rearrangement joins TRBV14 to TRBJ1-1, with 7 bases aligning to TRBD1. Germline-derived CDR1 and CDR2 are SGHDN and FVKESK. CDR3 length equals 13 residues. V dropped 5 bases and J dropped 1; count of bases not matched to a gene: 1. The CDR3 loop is CASSWTGNTEAFF. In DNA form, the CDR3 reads TGTGCCAGCAGCTGGACAGGGAACACTGAAGCTTTCTTT.

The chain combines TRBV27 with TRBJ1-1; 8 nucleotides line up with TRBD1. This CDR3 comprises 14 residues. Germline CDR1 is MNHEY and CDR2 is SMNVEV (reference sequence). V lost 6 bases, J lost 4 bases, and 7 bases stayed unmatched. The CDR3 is CASRLLDRGTEAFF. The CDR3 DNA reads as TGTGCCAGCAGGCTCCTAGACAGGGGCACTGAAGCTTTCTTT.

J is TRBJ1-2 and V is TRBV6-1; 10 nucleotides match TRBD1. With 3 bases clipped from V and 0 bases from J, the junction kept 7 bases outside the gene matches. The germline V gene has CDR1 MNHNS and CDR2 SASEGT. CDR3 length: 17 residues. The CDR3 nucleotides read TGTGCCAGCAGTGAGCTCTCCGGGACAGGGGCTAACTATGGCTACACCTTC. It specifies CASSELSGTGANYGYTF.

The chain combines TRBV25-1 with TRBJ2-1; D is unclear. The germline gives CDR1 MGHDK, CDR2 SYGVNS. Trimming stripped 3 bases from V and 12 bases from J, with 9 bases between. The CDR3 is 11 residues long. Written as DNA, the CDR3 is TGTGCCAGCAGTGATTTTCCCTTGCAGTTCTTC. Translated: CASSDFPLQFF.

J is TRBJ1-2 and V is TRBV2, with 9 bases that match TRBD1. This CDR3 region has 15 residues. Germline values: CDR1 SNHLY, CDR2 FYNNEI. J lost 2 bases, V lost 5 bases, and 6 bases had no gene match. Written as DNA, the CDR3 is TGTGCCAGCAGTAGGGGACAGGGTCAAAACTATGGCTACACCTTC. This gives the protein CASSRGQGQNYGYTF.

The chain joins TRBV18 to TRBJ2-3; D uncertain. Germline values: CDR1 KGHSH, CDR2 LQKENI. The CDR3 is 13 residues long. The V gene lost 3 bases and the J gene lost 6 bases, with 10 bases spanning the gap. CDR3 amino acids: CASSPVPRDTQYF. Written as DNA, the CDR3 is TGTGCCAGCTCACCCGTCCCGCGGGATACGCAGTATTTT.

CDR3 amino acids: CASSSGQVYEQYF. CDR3 nucleotides: TGCGCCAGCAGCTCGGGACAGGTCTACGAGCAGTACTTC. This chain joins TRBV5-1 and TRBJ2-7; 8 positions agree with TRBD1. The CDR3 is 13 amino acids. The germline V gene has CDR1 SGHRS and CDR2 YFSETQ. Trimming removed 3 bases from V and 3 bases from J; junction bases left unmatched: 2.

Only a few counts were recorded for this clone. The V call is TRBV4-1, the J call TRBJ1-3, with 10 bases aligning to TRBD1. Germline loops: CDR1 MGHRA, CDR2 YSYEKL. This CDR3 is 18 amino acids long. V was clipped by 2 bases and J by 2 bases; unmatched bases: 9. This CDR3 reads CASSQNPSGTGAGNTIYF. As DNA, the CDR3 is TGCGCCAGCAGCCAAAACCCTTCCGGGACAGGGGCTGGAAACACCATATATTTT.

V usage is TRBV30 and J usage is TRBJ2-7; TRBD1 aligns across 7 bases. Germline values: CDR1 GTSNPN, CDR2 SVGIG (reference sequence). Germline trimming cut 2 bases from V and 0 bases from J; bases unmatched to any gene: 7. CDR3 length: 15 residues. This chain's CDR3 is CAWSSTGVSSYEQYF. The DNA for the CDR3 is TGTGCCTGGAGTTCCACAGGGGTAAGCTCCTACGAGCAGTACTTC.

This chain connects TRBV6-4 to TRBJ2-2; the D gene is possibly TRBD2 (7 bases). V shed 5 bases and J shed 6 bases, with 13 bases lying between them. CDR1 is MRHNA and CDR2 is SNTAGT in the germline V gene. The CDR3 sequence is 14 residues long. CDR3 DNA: TGTGCCAGCAGTCGGGGGGCCGAGGCCGGGGAGCTGTTTTTT. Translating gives CASSRGAEAGELFF.

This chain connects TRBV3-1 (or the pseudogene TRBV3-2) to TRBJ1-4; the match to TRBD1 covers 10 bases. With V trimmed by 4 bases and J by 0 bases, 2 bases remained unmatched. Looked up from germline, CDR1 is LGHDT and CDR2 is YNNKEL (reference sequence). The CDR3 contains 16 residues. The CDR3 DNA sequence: TGTGCCAGCAGCCCGGGACAGGGGCCAACTAATGAAAAACTGTTTTTT. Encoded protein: CASSPGQGPTNEKLFF.

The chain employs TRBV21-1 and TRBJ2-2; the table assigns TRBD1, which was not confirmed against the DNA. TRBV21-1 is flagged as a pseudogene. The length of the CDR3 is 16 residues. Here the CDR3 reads CASVNIGQGNTGELFF. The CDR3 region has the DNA TGTGCCAGCGTCAACATAGGACAGGGGAACACCGGGGAGCTGTTTTTT.

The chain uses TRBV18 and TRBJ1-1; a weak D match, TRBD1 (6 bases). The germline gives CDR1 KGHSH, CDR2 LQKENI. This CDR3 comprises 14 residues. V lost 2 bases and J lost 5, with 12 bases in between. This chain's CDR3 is CASSPNRVKTEAFF. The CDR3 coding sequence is TGTGCCAGCTCACCAAACAGGGTAAAGACTGAAGCTTTCTTT.

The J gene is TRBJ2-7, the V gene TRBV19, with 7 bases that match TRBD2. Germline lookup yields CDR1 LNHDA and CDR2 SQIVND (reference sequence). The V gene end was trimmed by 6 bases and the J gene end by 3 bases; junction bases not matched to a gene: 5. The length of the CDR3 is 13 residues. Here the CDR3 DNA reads TGTGCCAGTAGGGAAGGGAGGGGCTACGAGCAGTACTTC. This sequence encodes CASREGRGYEQYF.

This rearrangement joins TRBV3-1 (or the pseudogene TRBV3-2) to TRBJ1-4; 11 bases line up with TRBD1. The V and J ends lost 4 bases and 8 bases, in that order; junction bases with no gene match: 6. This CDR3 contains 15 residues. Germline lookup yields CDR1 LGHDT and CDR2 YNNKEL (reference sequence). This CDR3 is CASSPRTGGYEKLFF. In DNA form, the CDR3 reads TGTGCCAGCAGCCCCAGGACAGGGGGCTACGAAAAACTGTTTTTT.

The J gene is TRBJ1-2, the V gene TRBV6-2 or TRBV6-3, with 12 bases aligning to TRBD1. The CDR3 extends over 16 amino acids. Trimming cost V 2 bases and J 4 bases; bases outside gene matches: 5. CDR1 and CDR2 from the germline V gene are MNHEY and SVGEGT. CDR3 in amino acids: CASSYPGQGAGYGYTF. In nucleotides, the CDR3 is TGTGCCAGCAGTTACCCGGGACAGGGGGCCGGCTATGGCTACACCTTC.

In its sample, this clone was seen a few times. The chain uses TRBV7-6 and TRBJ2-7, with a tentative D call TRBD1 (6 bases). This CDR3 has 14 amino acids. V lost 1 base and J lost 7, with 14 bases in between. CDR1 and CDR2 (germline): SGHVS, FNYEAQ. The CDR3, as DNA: TGTGCCAGCAGCTTAGAGTCAGGGGCCCGTGAGCAGTACTTC. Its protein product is CASSLESGAREQYF.

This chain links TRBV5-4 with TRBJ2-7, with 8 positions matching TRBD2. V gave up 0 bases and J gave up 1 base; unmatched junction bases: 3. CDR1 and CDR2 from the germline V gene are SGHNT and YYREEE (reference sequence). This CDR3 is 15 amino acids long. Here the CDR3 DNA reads TGTGCCAGCAGCTTGGCGGGGGGGGCTTCCTACGAGCAGTACTTC. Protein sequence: CASSLAGGASYEQYF. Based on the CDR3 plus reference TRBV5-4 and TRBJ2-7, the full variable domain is ETGVTQSPTHLIKTRGQQVTLRCSSQSGHNTVSWYQQALGQGPQFIFQYYREEENGRGNFPPRFSGLQFPNYSSELNVNALELDDSALYLCASSLAGGASYEQYFGPGTRLTVT.

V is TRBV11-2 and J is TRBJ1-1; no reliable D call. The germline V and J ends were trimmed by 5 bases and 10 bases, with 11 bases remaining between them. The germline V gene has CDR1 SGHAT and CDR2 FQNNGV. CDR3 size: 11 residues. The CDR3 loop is CASSEQTTAFF. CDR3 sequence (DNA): TGTGCCAGCAGCGAACAGACTACAGCTTTCTTT.

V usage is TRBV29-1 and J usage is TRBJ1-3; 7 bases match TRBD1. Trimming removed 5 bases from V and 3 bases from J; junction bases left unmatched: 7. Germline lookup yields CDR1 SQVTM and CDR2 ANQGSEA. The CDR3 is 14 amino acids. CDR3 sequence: CSVLDRERGNTIYF. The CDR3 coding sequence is TGCAGCGTTCTTGACAGGGAACGTGGAAACACCATATATTTT. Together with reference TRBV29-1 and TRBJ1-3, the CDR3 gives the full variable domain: SAVISQKPSRDICQRGTSLTIQCQVDSQVTMMFWYRQQPGQSLTLIATANQGSEATYESGFVIDKFPISRPNLTFSTLTVSNMSPEDSSIYLCSVLDRERGNTIYFGEGSWLTVV.

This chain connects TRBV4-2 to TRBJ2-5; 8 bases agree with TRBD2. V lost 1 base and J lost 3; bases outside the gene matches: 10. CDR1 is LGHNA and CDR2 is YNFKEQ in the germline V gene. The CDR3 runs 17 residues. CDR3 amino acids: CASSQGRLAWAEETQYF. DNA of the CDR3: TGTGCCAGCAGCCAAGGAAGACTAGCGTGGGCCGAAGAGACCCAGTACTTC.

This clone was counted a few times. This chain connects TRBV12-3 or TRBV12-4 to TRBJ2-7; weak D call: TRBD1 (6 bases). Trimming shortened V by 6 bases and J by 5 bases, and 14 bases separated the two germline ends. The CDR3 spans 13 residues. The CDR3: CASRIDRTHEQYF. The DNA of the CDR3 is TGTGCCAGCAGAATCGACAGGACCCACGAGCAGTACTTC.